These T cell receptor beta chains were read from a single sample in a study of blood T cells in healthy people across ages. TCRdb re-called the 5' RACE reads through MiXCR, storing one row per CDR3 protein. The sample has about 1.5 million distinct CDR3 sequences, 42% seen once. The sequenced sample consisted of blood. The receptor set was obtained from a woman aged 18-30 years in good health. Both conserved end residues are part of each CDR3. The order of the fields is CDR3 length, V gene, CDR3 protein.

17	TRBV6-6	CASSYNYNRGSNQPQHF
14	TRBV7-9	CASSQTNLNTEAFF
16	TRBV4-3	CASSQGQTALTDTQYF
14	TRBV5-5	CASSLDPGGNEQFF
14	TRBV10-3	CAISTSGGNNEQFF
12	TRBV9	CASSVGGEPQHF
14	TRBV6-6	CASSYSGGEYIQYF
10	TRBV20-1	CSAHEDTQYF
13	TRBV20-1	CSASEIEGSGYTF
15	TRBV6-6	CASRNSVSGGYEQYF
19	TRBV4-3	CASSQGGLAGGGGTDTQYF
14	TRBV10-2	CASSGQTNTGELFF
14	TRBV6-5	CASSDQWSSYEQYF
16	TRBV12-3/TRBV12-4	CASSLYFGQGTGEQYF
16	TRBV20-1	CSATQTGQGQNSPLHF
15	TRBV7-2	CASSPEGGDWDTQYF
15	TRBV4-1	CASSQAGGMVNEQFF
16	TRBV18	CASSPPVGVDTGELFF
16	TRBV20-1	CSASRSLAGGGNEQFF
13	TRBV5-1	CASSEGPRWTQYF
12	TRBV7-9	CASGRLGNEQFF
13	TRBV6-5	CASSYAASGEQFF
17	TRBV7-9	CASSLARQFVRGYGYTF
16	TRBV29-1	CSVEMTSGVSYNEQFF
15	TRBV20-1	CSAPVPQRETDTQYF
13	TRBV20-1	CSAGTSGIYEQYF
16	TRBV28	CASSLVRGYPYNEQYF
14	TRBV5-1	CASSLAQNNEKLFF
9	TRBV2	CASSSEQYF
14	TRBV3-1	CASSREGGISPLHF
16	TRBV5-1	CASSLVGGSAYNEQFF